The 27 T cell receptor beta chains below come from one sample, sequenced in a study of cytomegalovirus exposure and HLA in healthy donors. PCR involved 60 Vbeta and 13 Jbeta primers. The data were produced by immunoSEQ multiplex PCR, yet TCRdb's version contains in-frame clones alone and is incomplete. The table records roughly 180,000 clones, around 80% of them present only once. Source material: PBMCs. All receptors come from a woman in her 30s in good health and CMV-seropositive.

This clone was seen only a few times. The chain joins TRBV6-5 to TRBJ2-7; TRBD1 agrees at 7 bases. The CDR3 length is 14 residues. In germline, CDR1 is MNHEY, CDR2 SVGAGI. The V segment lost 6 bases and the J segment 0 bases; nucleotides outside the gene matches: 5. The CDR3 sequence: CASSTTGASYEQYF. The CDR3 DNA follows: TGTGCCAGCAGCACCACAGGGGCCTCCTACGAGCAGTACTTC.

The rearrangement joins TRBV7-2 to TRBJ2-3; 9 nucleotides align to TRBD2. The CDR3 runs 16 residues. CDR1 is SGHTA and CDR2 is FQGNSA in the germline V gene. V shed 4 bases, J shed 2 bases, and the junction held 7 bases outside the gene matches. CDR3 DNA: TGTGCCAGCAGCTACTGGGGCGGGAGGGTCACAGATACGCAGTATTTT. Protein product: CASSYWGGRVTDTQYF.

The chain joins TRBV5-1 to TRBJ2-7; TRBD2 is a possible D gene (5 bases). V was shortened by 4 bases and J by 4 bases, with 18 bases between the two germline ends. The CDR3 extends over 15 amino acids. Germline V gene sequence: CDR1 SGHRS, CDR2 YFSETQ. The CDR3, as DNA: TGCGCCAGCAGCACGAAACTGGAGGTTGGTTACGAGCAGTACTTC. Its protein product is CASSTKLEVGYEQYF.

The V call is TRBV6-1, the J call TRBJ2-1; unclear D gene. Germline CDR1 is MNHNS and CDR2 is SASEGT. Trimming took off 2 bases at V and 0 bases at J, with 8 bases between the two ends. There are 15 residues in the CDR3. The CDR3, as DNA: TGTGCCAGCAGTGAAATGGCAGACTCCTACAATGAGCAGTTCTTC. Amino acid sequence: CASSEMADSYNEQFF.

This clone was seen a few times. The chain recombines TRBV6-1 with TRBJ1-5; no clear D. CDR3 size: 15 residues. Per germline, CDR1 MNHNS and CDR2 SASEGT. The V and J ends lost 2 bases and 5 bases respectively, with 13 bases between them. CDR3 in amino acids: CASSEFGVRDQPQHF. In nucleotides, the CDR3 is TGTGCCAGCAGTGAATTCGGGGTTCGGGATCAGCCCCAGCATTTT.

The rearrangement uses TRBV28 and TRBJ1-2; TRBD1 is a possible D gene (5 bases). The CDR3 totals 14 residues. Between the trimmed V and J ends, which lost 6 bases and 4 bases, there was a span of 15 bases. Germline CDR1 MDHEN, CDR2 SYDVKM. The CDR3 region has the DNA TGTGCCAGCAGCCTAGGGACTTACTTCTATGGCTACACCTTC. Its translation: CASSLGTYFYGYTF.

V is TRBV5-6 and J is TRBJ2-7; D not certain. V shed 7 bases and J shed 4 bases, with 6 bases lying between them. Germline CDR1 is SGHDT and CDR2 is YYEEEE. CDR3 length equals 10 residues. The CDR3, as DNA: TGTGCCAGCGGCCGATACGAGCAGTACTTC. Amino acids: CASGRYEQYF.

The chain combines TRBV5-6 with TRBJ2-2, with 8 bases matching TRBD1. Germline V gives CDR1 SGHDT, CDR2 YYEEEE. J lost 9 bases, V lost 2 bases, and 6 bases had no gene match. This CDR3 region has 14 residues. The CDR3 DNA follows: TGTGCCAGCAGCTTCGACCAGGGGGCGCGGGAGCTGTTTTTT. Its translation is CASSFDQGARELFF.

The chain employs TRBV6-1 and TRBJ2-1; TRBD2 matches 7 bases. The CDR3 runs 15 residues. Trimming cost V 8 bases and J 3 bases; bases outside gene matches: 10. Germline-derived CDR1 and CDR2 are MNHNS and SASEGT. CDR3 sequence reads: CASLDPQRDYNEQFF. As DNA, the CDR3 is TGTGCCAGCCTAGATCCCCAGCGGGACTACAATGAGCAGTTCTTC.

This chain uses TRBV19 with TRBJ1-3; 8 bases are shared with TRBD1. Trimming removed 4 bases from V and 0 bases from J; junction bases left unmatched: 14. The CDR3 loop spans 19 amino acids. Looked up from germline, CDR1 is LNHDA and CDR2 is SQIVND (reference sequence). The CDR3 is CASSTSGAGGFTSGNTIYF. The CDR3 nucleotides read TGTGCCAGTAGTACTTCTGGGGCAGGGGGCTTTACCTCTGGAAACACCATATATTTT.

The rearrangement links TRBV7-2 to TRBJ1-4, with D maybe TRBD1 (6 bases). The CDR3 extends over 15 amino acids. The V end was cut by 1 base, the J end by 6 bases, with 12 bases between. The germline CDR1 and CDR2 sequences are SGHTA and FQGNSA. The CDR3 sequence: CASSLVGGADEKLFF. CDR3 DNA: TGTGCCAGCAGCTTAGTTGGGGGGGCGGATGAAAAACTGTTTTTT.

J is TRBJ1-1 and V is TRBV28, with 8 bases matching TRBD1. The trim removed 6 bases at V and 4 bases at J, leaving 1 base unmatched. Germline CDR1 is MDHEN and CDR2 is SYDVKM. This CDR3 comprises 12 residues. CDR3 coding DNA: TGTGCCAGCAGCAGGGGGCTCACTGAAGCTTTCTTT. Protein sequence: CASSRGLTEAFF.

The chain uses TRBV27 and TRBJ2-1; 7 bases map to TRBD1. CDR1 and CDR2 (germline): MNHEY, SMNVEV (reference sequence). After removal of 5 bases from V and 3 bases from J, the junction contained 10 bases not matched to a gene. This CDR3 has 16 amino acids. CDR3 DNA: TGTGCCAGCAGTCCAAAACAGGGGACCCACTACAATGAGCAGTTCTTC. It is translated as CASSPKQGTHYNEQFF.

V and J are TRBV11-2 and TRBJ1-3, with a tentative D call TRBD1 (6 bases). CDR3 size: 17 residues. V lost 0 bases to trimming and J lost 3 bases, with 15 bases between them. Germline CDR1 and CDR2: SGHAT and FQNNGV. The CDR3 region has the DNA TGTGCCAGCAGCTTAGATTCTTCAGGGGCGTATGGAAACACCATATATTTT. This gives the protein CASSLDSSGAYGNTIYF.

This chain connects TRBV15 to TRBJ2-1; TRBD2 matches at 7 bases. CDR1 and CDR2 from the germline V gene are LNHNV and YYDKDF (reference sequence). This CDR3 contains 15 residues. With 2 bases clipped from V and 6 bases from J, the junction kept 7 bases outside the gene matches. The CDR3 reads CATSRQTGTTNEQFF. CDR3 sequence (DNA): TGTGCCACCAGCAGACAAACCGGGACTACCAATGAGCAGTTCTTC. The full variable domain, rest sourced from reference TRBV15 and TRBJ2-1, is DAMVIQNPRYQVTQFGKPVTLSCSQTLNHNVMYWYQQKSSQAPKLLFHYYDKDFNNEADTPDNFQSRRPNTSFCFLDIRSPGLGDTAMYLCATSRQTGTTNEQFFGPGTRLTVL.

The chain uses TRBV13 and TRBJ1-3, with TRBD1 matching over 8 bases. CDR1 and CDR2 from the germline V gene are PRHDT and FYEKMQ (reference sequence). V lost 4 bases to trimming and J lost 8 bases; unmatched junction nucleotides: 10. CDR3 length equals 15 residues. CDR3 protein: CASSSDRGQGDTIYF. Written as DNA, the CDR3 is TGTGCCAGCAGCTCCGACAGGGGTCAGGGAGACACCATATATTTT.

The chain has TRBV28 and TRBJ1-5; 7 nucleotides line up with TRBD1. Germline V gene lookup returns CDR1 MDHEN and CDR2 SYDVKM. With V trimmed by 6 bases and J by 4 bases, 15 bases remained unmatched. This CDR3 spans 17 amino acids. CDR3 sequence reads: CASRLTRTGTENQPQHF. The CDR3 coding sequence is TGTGCCAGCAGGCTGACCAGAACCGGGACAGAAAATCAGCCCCAGCATTTT.

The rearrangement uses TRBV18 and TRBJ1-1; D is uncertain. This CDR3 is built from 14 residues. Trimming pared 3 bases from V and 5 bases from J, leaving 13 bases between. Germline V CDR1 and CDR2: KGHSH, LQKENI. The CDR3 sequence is CASSPNPVETEAFF. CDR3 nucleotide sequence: TGTGCCAGCTCACCGAACCCAGTGGAGACTGAAGCTTTCTTT.

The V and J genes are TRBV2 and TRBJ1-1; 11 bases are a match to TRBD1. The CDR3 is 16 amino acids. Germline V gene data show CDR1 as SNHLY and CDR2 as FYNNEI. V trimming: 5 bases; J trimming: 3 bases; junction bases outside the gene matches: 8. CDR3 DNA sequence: TGTGCCAGCAGTAAAGGACAGGGGGCAGGTCACACTGAAGCTTTCTTT. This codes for CASSKGQGAGHTEAFF.

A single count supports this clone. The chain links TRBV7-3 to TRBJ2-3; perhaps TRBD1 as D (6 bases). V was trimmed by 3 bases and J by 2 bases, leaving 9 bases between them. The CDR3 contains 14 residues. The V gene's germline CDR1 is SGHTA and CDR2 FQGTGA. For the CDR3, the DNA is TGTGCCAGCAGCTTCGGACAGCACACAGATACGCAGTATTTT. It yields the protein CASSFGQHTDTQYF. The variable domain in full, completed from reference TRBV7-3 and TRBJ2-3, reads GAGVSQTPSNKVTEKGKYVELRCDPISGHTALYWYRQSLGQGPEFLIYFQGTGAADDSGLPNDRFFAVRPEGSVSTLKIQRTERGDSAVYLCASSFGQHTDTQYFGPGTRLTVL.

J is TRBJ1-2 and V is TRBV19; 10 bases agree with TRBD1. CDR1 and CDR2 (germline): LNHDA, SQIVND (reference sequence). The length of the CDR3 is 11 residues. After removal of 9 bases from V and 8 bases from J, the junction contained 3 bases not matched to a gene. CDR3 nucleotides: TGTGCCAGCCTGACAGGGGGCGGCTACACCTTC. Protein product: CASLTGGGYTF.

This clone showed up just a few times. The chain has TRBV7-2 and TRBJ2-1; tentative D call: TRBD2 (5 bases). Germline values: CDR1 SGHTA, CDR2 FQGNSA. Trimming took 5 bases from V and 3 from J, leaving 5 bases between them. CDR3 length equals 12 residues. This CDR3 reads CASSGSYNEQFF. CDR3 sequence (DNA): TGTGCCAGCAGCGGGAGCTACAATGAGCAGTTCTTC.

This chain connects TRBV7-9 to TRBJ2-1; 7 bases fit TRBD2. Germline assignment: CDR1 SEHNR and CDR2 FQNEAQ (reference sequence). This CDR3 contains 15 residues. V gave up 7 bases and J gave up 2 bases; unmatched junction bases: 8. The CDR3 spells CASIPTGTTYNEQFF. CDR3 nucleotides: TGTGCCAGCATCCCCACCGGGACTACCTACAATGAGCAGTTCTTC.

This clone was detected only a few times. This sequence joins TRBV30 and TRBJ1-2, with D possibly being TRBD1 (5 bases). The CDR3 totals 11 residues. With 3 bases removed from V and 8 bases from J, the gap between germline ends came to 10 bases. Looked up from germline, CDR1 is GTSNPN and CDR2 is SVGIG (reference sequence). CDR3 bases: TGTGCCTGGAGCAACGGGGGAGGCTACACCTTC. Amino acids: CAWSNGGGYTF.

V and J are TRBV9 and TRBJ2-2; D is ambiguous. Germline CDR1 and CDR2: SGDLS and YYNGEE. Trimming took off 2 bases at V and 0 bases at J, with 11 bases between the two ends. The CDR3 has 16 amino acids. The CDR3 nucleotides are TGTGCCAGCAGCGTTGCCCTAACAGCGAACACCGGGGAGCTGTTTTTT. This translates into CASSVALTANTGELFF.

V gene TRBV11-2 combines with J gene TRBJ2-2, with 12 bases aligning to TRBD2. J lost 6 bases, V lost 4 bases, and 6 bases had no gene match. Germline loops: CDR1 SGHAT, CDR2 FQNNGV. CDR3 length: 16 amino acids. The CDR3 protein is CASSSSSGRVAGELFF. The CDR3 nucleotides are TGTGCCAGCAGCTCCTCTAGCGGGAGGGTTGCCGGGGAGCTGTTTTTT.

CDR3 protein: CASSVLDNEQFF. CDR3 bases: TGTGCCAGCTCCGTACTAGACAATGAGCAGTTCTTC. This sequence joins TRBV6-1 and TRBJ2-1; tentative D call: TRBD2 (5 bases). Germline V gives CDR1 MNHNS, CDR2 SASEGT. The CDR3 runs 12 residues. V was pared by 8 bases and J by 5 bases, with 10 bases between.